This entry lists 25 T cell receptor beta chains sequenced from one sample in a study of blood T cell repertoires in COVID-19. This table comes from immunoSEQ multiplex PCR, and its TCRdb copy is limited to in-frame clones, with some not included. The profile shows a few hundred thousand clones, more than 75% of them singletons. Sequencing was performed on PBMCs or T cells enriched from blood (not recorded which). These receptors all come from a woman under 40 who had recovered from COVID-19.

The gene calls are TRBV28 and TRBJ1-5; 9 bases map to TRBD1. After removal of 5 bases from V and 3 bases from J, the junction contained 8 bases not matched to a gene. Germline CDR1 and CDR2: MDHEN and SYDVKM. This CDR3 has 16 amino acids. The DNA of the CDR3 is TGTGCCAGCAGTCCAACAGGGGGCGGAACCAATCAGCCCCAGCATTTT. It specifies CASSPTGGGTNQPQHF.

This chain joins TRBV5-1 and TRBJ2-7; TRBD2 aligns across 10 bases. Germline CDR1 is SGHRS and CDR2 is YFSETQ. This CDR3 spans 15 amino acids. J was trimmed by 6 bases and V by 1 base; bases with no gene match: 7. CDR3 residues: CASSLIGASGGEQYF. The CDR3, as DNA: TGCGCCAGCAGCTTGATAGGCGCTAGCGGGGGCGAGCAGTACTTC.

V gene TRBV28 combines with J gene TRBJ1-1; a possible D gene is TRBD1 (6 bases). V lost 6 bases to trimming and J lost 7 bases, with 18 bases between them. CDR1 is MDHEN, CDR2 SYDVKM, per germline. This CDR3 comprises 14 residues. CDR3 bases: TGTGCCAGCAGAAATACAGGGAGTGAGGGTGAAGCTTTCTTT. This translates into CASRNTGSEGEAFF.

The chain combines TRBV6-5 with TRBJ2-3, with D tentatively TRBD2 (5 bases). V lost 0 bases and J 1 base, leaving 8 bases between the germline ends. This CDR3 spans 15 amino acids. CDR1 and CDR2 from the germline V gene are MNHEY and SVGAGI. The CDR3, as DNA: TGTGCCAGCAGTTACTCCCCCGGGGGCACAGATACGCAGTATTTT. Residues: CASSYSPGGTDTQYF.

The rearrangement uses TRBV5-5 and TRBJ2-2; D gene unclear. There are 16 residues in the CDR3. Between the trimmed V and J ends, which lost 0 bases and 0 bases, there was a span of 9 bases. CDR1 is SGHKS, CDR2 YYEKEE, per germline (reference sequence). The CDR3 DNA reads TGTGCCAGCAGCTTGGGGGCCTTATCGAACACCGGGGAGCTGTTTTTT. This gives the protein CASSLGALSNTGELFF.

The chain is built from TRBV6-5 and TRBJ2-2; D may be TRBD2 (5 bases). V was shortened by 7 bases and J by 0 bases, with 12 bases between the two germline ends. The length of the CDR3 is 15 residues. Germline assignment: CDR1 MNHEY and CDR2 SVGAGI. CDR3 sequence (DNA): TGTGCCAGCACCCCACCGGGGTCGAACACCGGGGAGCTGTTTTTT. Residues: CASTPPGSNTGELFF.

The chain uses TRBV7-8 and TRBJ2-7; perhaps TRBD2 as D (5 bases). CDR1 is SGHVS, CDR2 FQNEAQ, per germline. Trimming shortened V by 5 bases and J by 7 bases, and 21 bases separated the two germline ends. The CDR3 runs to 15 residues. CDR3 bases: TGTGCCAGCAGCAACCCCTTGGGGAGCAAAGGGGAGCAGTACTTC. Translation gives CASSNPLGSKGEQYF. Full variable domain (rest looked up from reference TRBV7-8 and TRBJ2-7): GAGVSQSPRYKVAKRGQDVALRCDPISGHVSLFWYQQALGQGPEFLTYFQNEAQLDKSGLPSDRFFAERPEGSVSTLKIQRTQQEDSAVYLCASSNPLGSKGEQYFGPGTRLTVT.

The V gene is TRBV7-9, the J gene TRBJ1-5; no reliable D call. Between the trimmed V and J ends, which lost 4 bases and 6 bases, there was a span of 7 bases. There are 12 residues in the CDR3. The germline CDR1 and CDR2 sequences are SEHNR and FQNEAQ (reference sequence). The CDR3 sequence is CASSSNSQPQHF. DNA for the CDR3: TGTGCCAGCAGCTCAAACAGTCAGCCCCAGCATTTT.

The chain recombines TRBV25-1 with TRBJ1-1, with 7 bases that match TRBD1. The V gene end was trimmed by 4 bases and the J gene end by 1 base; junction bases not matched to a gene: 3. Per the germline V gene, CDR1 is MGHDK and CDR2 is SYGVNS. The CDR3 totals 14 residues. The DNA for the CDR3 is TGTGCCAGCAGTGCGGGACAGCCGAACACTGAAGCTTTCTTT. Its translation is CASSAGQPNTEAFF.

The J gene is TRBJ2-7, the V gene TRBV5-5, with D possibly matching TRBD2 (6 bases). The V gene lost 0 bases and the J gene lost 6 bases, with 22 bases spanning the gap. The V gene's germline CDR1 is SGHKS and CDR2 YYEKEE (reference sequence). This CDR3 has 17 amino acids. The CDR3 sequence: CASSLEETGVSLREQYF. CDR3 nucleotide sequence: TGTGCCAGCAGCTTGGAAGAGACGGGAGTATCCTTGCGCGAGCAGTACTTC.

A remark on this clone: The sample contains more than one DNA sequence encoding this CDR3. The rearrangement links TRBV5-1 to TRBJ1-5, with 11 bases lining up with TRBD1. J was trimmed by 7 bases and V by 0 bases; bases with no gene match: 0. Germline V CDR1 and CDR2: SGHRS, YFSETQ. This CDR3 is built from 14 residues. The CDR3: CASSLGTGGQPQHF. CDR3 sequence (DNA): TGCGCCAGCAGCTTGGGGACAGGGGGCCAGCCCCAGCATTTT.

This chain connects TRBV6-5 to TRBJ2-1; 12 bases line up with TRBD2. The CDR3 is 15 amino acids. The V gene's germline CDR1 is MNHEY and CDR2 SVGAGI. V lost 2 bases to trimming and J lost 8 bases; unmatched junction nucleotides: 4. The CDR3 DNA follows: TGTGCCAGCAGTTACGGACTAGCGGGGACGGATGAGCAGTTCTTC. It codes for CASSYGLAGTDEQFF.

This rearrangement joins TRBV7-9 to TRBJ2-7; perhaps TRBD1 as D (6 bases). Germline V CDR1 and CDR2: SEHNR, FQNEAQ (reference sequence). With 5 bases removed from V and 2 bases from J, the gap between germline ends came to 19 bases. The CDR3 consists of 16 residues. The CDR3 region has the DNA TGTGCCAGCAGCGTAACAACAGGGAAAAGGACCTACGAGCAGTACTTC. Its protein is CASSVTTGKRTYEQYF. The entire variable domain, with the rest obtained from reference TRBV7-9 and TRBJ2-7, is as follows: DTGVSQNPRHKITKRGQNVTFRCDPISEHNRLYWYRQTLGQGPEFLTYFQNEAQLEKSRLLSDRFSAERPKGSFSTLEIQRTEQGDSAMYLCASSVTTGKRTYEQYFGPGTRLTVT.

V is TRBV5-1 and J is TRBJ2-3; the match to TRBD2 covers 9 bases. V lost 4 bases to trimming and J lost 0 bases; unmatched junction nucleotides: 21. The CDR3 extends over 21 amino acids. Germline V CDR1 and CDR2: SGHRS, YFSETQ. Written as DNA, the CDR3 is TGCGCCAGCAGCCCCGGGGGGATAGGAATAGCGGGGGCCCCAAGCACAGATACGCAGTATTTT. It specifies CASSPGGIGIAGAPSTDTQYF.

This chain connects TRBV27 to TRBJ1-2, with 7 bases matching TRBD1. Germline V lookup: CDR1 MNHEY, CDR2 SMNVEV (reference sequence). The CDR3 runs to 17 residues. The trim removed 6 bases at V and 0 bases at J, leaving 13 bases unmatched. CDR3 loop: CASRAGTDRHPNYGYTF. CDR3 bases: TGTGCCAGCAGGGCCGGGACAGACCGTCACCCTAACTATGGCTACACCTTC.

The J gene is TRBJ1-5, the V gene TRBV28; 7 nucleotides align to TRBD1. The length of the CDR3 is 16 residues. CDR1 and CDR2 (germline): MDHEN, SYDVKM. Trimming took 3 bases from V and 2 from J; bases not matched to a gene: 7. The CDR3 protein is CASSLRQGLGNQPQHF. In DNA form, the CDR3 reads TGTGCCAGCAGTTTGCGACAGGGTCTGGGCAATCAGCCCCAGCATTTT.

V is TRBV12-3 or TRBV12-4 and J is TRBJ1-1, with unresolved D. The CDR3 spans 13 residues. V lost 3 bases to trimming and J lost 7 bases, with 12 bases between them. CDR3 protein: CASSFGRIGEAFF. Written as DNA, the CDR3 is TGTGCCAGCAGTTTCGGCAGGATCGGTGAAGCTTTCTTT.

The chain links TRBV5-1 to TRBJ2-5, with a weak D call TRBD1 (5 bases). With 4 bases removed from V and 3 bases from J, the gap between germline ends came to 16 bases. The germline V gene has CDR1 SGHRS and CDR2 YFSETQ. This CDR3 is 15 amino acids long. The CDR3 sequence: CASSPAGPWEETQYF. In nucleotides, the CDR3 is TGCGCCAGCAGCCCCGCAGGGCCTTGGGAAGAGACCCAGTACTTC.

The J gene is TRBJ2-1, the V gene TRBV3-1 (or the pseudogene TRBV3-2); 11 bases align to TRBD2. There are 15 residues in the CDR3. CDR1 is LGHDT, CDR2 YNNKEL, per germline (reference sequence). V trimming: 8 bases; J trimming: 9 bases; junction bases outside the gene matches: 12. The CDR3 DNA sequence: TGTGCCAGCCAACAGACTAGCGGGGCCGGAGGTGAGCAGTTCTTC. Its translation is CASQQTSGAGGEQFF.

The chain carries TRBV5-5 and TRBJ1-3, with 11 positions matching TRBD1. The germline CDR1 and CDR2 sequences are SGHKS and YYEKEE (reference sequence). The CDR3 consists of 19 residues. V dropped 5 bases and J dropped 0; count of bases not matched to a gene: 13. This CDR3 is CASRREPGQGVSSGNTIYF. The CDR3 bases are TGTGCCAGCAGGCGAGAACCGGGACAGGGGGTCTCCTCTGGAAACACCATATATTTT.

J is TRBJ1-5 and V is TRBV5-1; possibly TRBD1 for D (5 bases). This CDR3 is 16 amino acids long. Trimming shortened V by 4 bases and J by 1 base, and 15 bases separated the two germline ends. Looked up from germline, CDR1 is SGHRS and CDR2 is YFSETQ. In nucleotides, the CDR3 is TGCGCCAGCAGCCCGGTAGGGGTGGGAAGCAATCAGCCCCAGCATTTT. Amino acids: CASSPVGVGSNQPQHF.

This clone was recorded once. The V and J genes are TRBV5-1 and TRBJ2-3, with TRBD2 matching over 7 bases. The CDR3 loop spans 15 amino acids. The V gene's germline CDR1 is SGHRS and CDR2 YFSETQ. Trimming at V came to 2 bases and at J to 5 bases, leaving 8 bases not matched to a gene. CDR3 DNA sequence: TGCGCCAGCAGCTTTGAAACGGGGGGAAAAGATACGCAGTATTTT. Residues: CASSFETGGKDTQYF.

The V and J genes are TRBV6-5 and TRBJ2-5; a weak D match, TRBD2 (5 bases). The CDR3 loop spans 15 amino acids. CDR1 is MNHEY, CDR2 SVGAGI, per germline. The V gene lost 5 bases and the J gene lost 4 bases, with 17 bases spanning the gap. The CDR3 coding sequence is TGTGCCAGCAGTCCTCCCCGGGGTTGGGGAGAGACCCAGTACTTC. Residues: CASSPPRGWGETQYF.

V usage is TRBV18 and J usage is TRBJ1-1; 7 nucleotides align to TRBD1. Germline V gene lookup returns CDR1 KGHSH and CDR2 LQKENI. V gave up 2 bases and J gave up 4 bases; unmatched junction bases: 4. This CDR3 is built from 14 residues. CDR3 residues: CASSPLGQLTEAFF. The DNA of the CDR3 is TGTGCCAGCTCACCATTGGGACAGCTCACTGAAGCTTTCTTT.

V gene TRBV5-1 combines with J gene TRBJ2-7; 8 nucleotides agree with TRBD1. This CDR3 region has 14 residues. From germline, CDR1 is SGHRS and CDR2 YFSETQ. V shed 4 bases and J 2 bases; nucleotides not matched to a gene: 5. The DNA for the CDR3 is TGCGCCAGCAGCCCGGGACAGGATGCCTACGAGCAGTACTTC. Protein sequence: CASSPGQDAYEQYF.